A selection of T cell receptor beta chains follows, all from one sample in a study of shared clonotypes between healthy human individuals. Using immunoSEQ multiplex PCR, the repertoire was profiled, and TCRdb retains in-frame clones only, with some absent. This table holds millions of clones, roughly 94% found once. The sequenced sample consisted of naive CD8+ T cells sorted from blood. The receptors shown here come from a man between 18 and 29 years old in good health. The CDR3 runs from the conserved cysteine through the conserved F or W. D genes are given only for firm matches. Clone size is stated in some rows and not others, as once, few, many or a class when expanded.

TRBD2	NA	TRBV5-6	TRBJ2-7	CASSTGTRVFYEQYF	TGTGCCAGCAGCACCGGGACTAGGGTCTTCTACGAGCAGTACTTC
NA	NA	TRBV5-1	TRBJ2-3	CATKLGGAGTDTQYF	TGCGCCACCAAACTAGGCGGGGCCGGGACAGATACGCAGTATTTT
TRBD2	NA	TRBV30	TRBJ2-7	CAWCGGGASSYEQYF	TGTGCCTGGTGCGGCGGGGGGGCCTCTTCCTACGAGCAGTACTTC
NA	NA	TRBV7-9	TRBJ2-1	CASSLDVRPHNEQFF	TGTGCCAGCAGCTTAGACGTCCGCCCCCACAATGAGCAGTTCTTC
NA	NA	TRBV5-1	TRBJ2-3	CASSLAGRGSTDTQYF	TGCGCCAGCAGCTTGGCCGGTCGGGGTAGCACAGATACGCAGTATTTT
NA	NA	TRBV30	TRBJ2-7	CAWSEGVFEQYF	TGTGCCTGGAGTGAGGGAGTCTTTGAGCAGTACTTC
NA	NA	TRBV7-6	TRBJ2-1	CASSLGSQLSSYNEQFF	TGTGCCAGCAGCTTAGGTTCACAGTTAAGCTCCTACAATGAGCAGTTCTTC
TRBD2	few	TRBV4-3	TRBJ2-1	CASSQGLAGVNEQFF	TGCGCCAGCAGCCAAGGACTAGCGGGAGTCAATGAGCAGTTCTTC
NA	NA	TRBV5-6	TRBJ1-1	CASSTLGPAEAFF	TGTGCCAGCAGCACCCTAGGGCCTGCTGAAGCTTTCTTT
TRBD1	NA	TRBV13	TRBJ1-4	CASSGGQGNEKLFF	TGTGCCAGCAGCGGGGGACAGGGTAATGAAAAACTGTTTTTT
NA	NA	TRBV2	TRBJ2-5	CASSVTVQETQYF	TGTGCCAGCAGCGTAACGGTCCAAGAGACCCAGTACTTC
NA	NA	TRBV19	TRBJ1-1	CASSHLAGSNTEAFF	TGTGCCAGTAGCCACCTCGCGGGCTCGAACACTGAAGCTTTCTTT
NA	NA	TRBV5-1	TRBJ2-3	CASSQGLGEADTQYF	TGCGCCAGCAGCCAGGGTTTGGGGGAGGCAGATACGCAGTATTTT
NA	NA	TRBV7-9	TRBJ1-6	CASSLDIQPRDNSPLHF	TGTGCCAGCAGCTTAGATATCCAGCCTAGGGATAATTCACCCCTCCACTTT
NA	NA	TRBV9	TRBJ2-4	CASGSYNIQYF	TGTGCCAGTGGGAGCTACAACATTCAGTACTTC
NA	NA	TRBV9	TRBJ2-2	CASSKGGAGELFF	TGTGCCAGCAGCAAGGGTGGGGCCGGGGAGCTGTTTTTT
NA	NA	TRBV29-1	TRBJ2-2	CSVMADGELFF	TGCAGCGTTATGGCGGACGGGGAGCTGTTTTTT
NA	NA	TRBV4-1	TRBJ2-5	CASSQDENREQETQYF	TGCGCCAGCAGCCAAGATGAAAACAGGGAGCAAGAGACCCAGTACTTC
TRBD2	NA	TRBV27	TRBJ2-2	CASSFSSGARGELFF	TGTGCCAGCAGTTTTTCTAGCGGGGCCCGGGGGGAGCTGTTTTTT
TRBD2	NA	TRBV6-6	TRBJ2-1	CASSYVAGAVEQFF	TGTGCCAGCAGTTACGTAGCGGGGGCCGTGGAGCAGTTCTTC
TRBD2	NA	TRBV10-3	TRBJ2-2	CAIGREGDGELFF	TGTGCCATTGGTCGGGAGGGTGACGGGGAGCTGTTTTTT
TRBD2	NA	TRBV7-6	TRBJ2-3	CASSGGSDADTQYF	TGTGCCAGCAGCGGCGGGAGTGATGCGGATACGCAGTATTTT
NA	NA	TRBV18	TRBJ1-4	CASSRTIRVRKTVF	TGTGCCAGCTCAAGGACTATTCGGGTACGAAAAACTGTTTTT
TRBD1	NA	TRBV14	TRBJ2-1	CASSRRTGQAYNEQFF	TGTGCCAGCAGCCGCCGGACGGGACAGGCCTACAATGAGCAGTTCTTC
NA	NA	TRBV19	TRBJ2-4	CASSENFRAGVVAKNIQYF	TGTGCCAGTAGCGAAAATTTTAGGGCGGGCGTCGTCGCCAAAAACATTCAGTACTTC
TRBD1	NA	TRBV6-5	TRBJ2-2	CASSYSDRGNTGELFF	TGTGCCAGCAGTTACTCCGACAGGGGAAACACCGGGGAGCTGTTTTTT
NA	NA	TRBV5-4	TRBJ2-2	CASSSGAMNTGELFF	TGTGCCAGCAGCTCGGGGGCAATGAACACCGGGGAGCTGTTTTTT
NA	NA	TRBV19	TRBJ2-2	CASSPGITGELFF	TGTGCCAGTAGTCCGGGTATCACCGGGGAGCTGTTTTTT
NA	NA	TRBV6-6	TRBJ1-2	CASSYGERTNYGYTF	TGTGCCAGCAGTTACGGGGAGAGAACTAACTATGGCTACACCTTC
TRBD2	NA	TRBV9	TRBJ2-1	CASSVANPGLAGTYNEQFF	TGTGCCAGCAGCGTAGCTAATCCGGGTCTAGCGGGAACCTACAATGAGCAGTTCTTC
NA	once	TRBV7-9	TRBJ2-5	CASSGGTAQETQYF	TGTGCCAGCAGCGGAGGGACAGCTCAAGAGACCCAGTACTTC
NA	NA	TRBV6-5	TRBJ2-2	CASGMNTGELFF	TGTGCCAGCGGTATGAACACCGGGGAGCTGTTTTTT
TRBD1	once	TRBV7-9	TRBJ1-1	CASSAYRGQNTEAFF	TGTGCCAGCAGCGCGTACAGGGGGCAGAACACTGAAGCTTTCTTT
NA	NA	TRBV27	TRBJ2-7	CASSLVGQGYEQYF	TGTGCCAGCAGTTTGGTGGGGCAGGGCTACGAGCAGTACTTC
TRBD2	NA	TRBV30	TRBJ2-7	CALSSGSDEQYF	TGTGCCTTATCTAGCGGGAGCGACGAGCAGTACTTC
NA	NA	TRBV5-4	TRBJ2-7	CASSAGSSYEQYF	TGTGCCAGCAGCGCGGGAAGCTCCTACGAGCAGTACTTC
NA	NA	TRBV6-6	TRBJ2-7	CASSYSRLYEQYF	TGTGCCAGCAGTTACTCGAGACTCTACGAGCAGTACTTC
NA	NA	TRBV11-2	TRBJ2-7	CASSLGARDTSYEQYF	TGTGCCAGCAGCTTAGGGGCTCGGGACACCTCCTACGAGCAGTACTTC
NA	once	TRBV4-1	TRBJ2-1	CASSQVSKNPYNEQFF	TGCGCCAGCAGCCAAGTTTCCAAGAACCCCTACAATGAGCAGTTCTTC
TRBD2	NA	TRBV5-1	TRBJ2-5	CASSSPQAGGFQETQYF	TGCGCCAGCAGCTCCCCCCAAGCGGGAGGGTTTCAAGAGACCCAGTACTTC
NA	NA	TRBV4-2	TRBJ2-7	CASSQDLDGSYYEQYF	TGTGCCAGCAGCCAAGATCTTGACGGCTCGTATTACGAGCAGTACTTC
TRBD1	NA	TRBV4-1	TRBJ2-2	CASSQEQGAEAGELFF	TGCGCCAGCAGCCAAGAACAGGGGGCCGAGGCCGGGGAGCTGTTTTTT
NA	NA	TRBV5-4	TRBJ2-7	CASSFRGKTYEQYF	TGTGCCAGCAGCTTCAGGGGTAAGACCTACGAGCAGTACTTC
TRBD2	NA	TRBV7-6	TRBJ2-3	CASSSDQGGSETDTQYF	TGTGCCAGCAGCTCCGACCAAGGCGGGAGCGAGACAGATACGCAGTATTTT
NA	NA	TRBV11-2	TRBJ2-7	CASSFQHRVHNYEQYF	TGTGCCAGCAGTTTCCAACACCGGGTTCACAACTACGAGCAGTACTTC
TRBD1	once	TRBV5-1	TRBJ2-7	CASSPRPGTGNYEQYF	TGCGCCAGCAGCCCTCGTCCCGGGACAGGGAACTACGAGCAGTACTTC
TRBD2	NA	TRBV6-1	TRBJ2-7	CASSAGTTAYEQYF	TGTGCCAGCAGCGCCGGGACTACCGCCTACGAGCAGTACTTC
TRBD2	NA	TRBV7-2	TRBJ2-2	CASTSGTLDTGELFF	TGTGCCAGCACTAGCGGGACTCTGGACACCGGGGAGCTGTTTTTT
NA	NA	TRBV2	TRBJ2-1	CASPRGVGGNEQFF	TGTGCCAGCCCCCGTGGCGTTGGGGGAAATGAGCAGTTCTTC
TRBD1	NA	TRBV5-6	TRBJ1-2	CASRPQGALPHYGYTF	TGTGCCAGCAGACCCCAGGGGGCGCTTCCCCACTATGGCTACACCTTC
TRBD1	NA	TRBV4-1	TRBJ2-7	CASSPDRGSYEQYF	TGCGCCAGCAGCCCAGACAGGGGCTCCTACGAGCAGTACTTC
TRBD2	NA	TRBV4-1	TRBJ2-3	CASSQVAGSTDTQYF	TGCGCCAGCAGCCAAGTAGCGGGGAGCACAGATACGCAGTATTTT
TRBD2	once	TRBV30	TRBJ2-3	CAWSIAGGSTDTQYF	TGTGCCTGGAGCATAGCGGGGGGGAGCACAGATACGCAGTATTTT
NA	NA	TRBV4-1	TRBJ2-7	CASSPSRDSYAEQYF	TGCGCCAGCAGCCCCTCGAGGGACTCGTACGCCGAGCAGTACTTC
NA	once	TRBV5-6	TRBJ1-5	CASSSGGNQPQHF	TGTGCCAGCAGCAGCGGGGGGAATCAGCCCCAGCATTTT